This T cell receptor (beta chain) was found in a study of CD8+ T cells in alopecia areata. Specified treatment: oral pan-JAK inhibitor, 5-10 mg twice daily. PBMC-derived CD4+ and CD8+ T cells were sorted. RNA was extracted and reverse transcribed into cDNA as the sequencing template. Sequencing used immunoSEQ multiplex PCR; TCRdb keeps in-frame clones, though not all of them. The table includes 150,000 to 250,000 clones, approximately 56% detected once. Trimming took off 3 bases at V and 11 bases at J, with 14 bases between the two ends. This CDR3 has 13 amino acids. From germline, CDR1 is SQVTM and CDR2 ANQGSEA. As regards this clone: Its antigen is unknown.

The study, taken as a whole, reports: Amid tofacitinib therapy, many expanded lesional clones stayed present in scalp and blood.

This sequence originates from a human donor with alopecia areata. Source: CD4+ T cells sorted from blood, taken at week 4, from a patient treated with tofacitinib. The chain links TRBV29-1 to TRBJ1-6; D is unclear. CDR3 sequence reads: CSVELSPLAPLHF. CDR3 DNA: TGCAGCGTTGAGCTCTCGCCTTTGGCACCCCTCCACTTT.